The rows below give T cell receptor beta chains drawn from one sample of a study of T cells in localized non-small cell lung cancer. Assay used: immunoSEQ multiplex PCR; TCRdb lists only in-frame clones, some missing. This table has 30,000 to 45,000 clones, roughly 92% appearing once. Sequences were derived from peripheral blood, sampled before any cancer treatment. The receptor set was obtained from a female donor at least 60 years old with stage I lung adenocarcinoma. Each CDR3 is given with its conserved first and last residue. The D gene is left open where the match is weak. Clone size is stated in some rows and not others, as once, few, many or a class when expanded.

size	V	J	D	CDR3	DNA
few	TRBV4-1	TRBJ1-3	TRBD1	CASSSLTGKPGVSGNTIYF	TGCGCCAGCAGCAGCCTGACAGGGAAACCGGGGGTCTCTGGAAACACCATATATTTT
.	TRBV12-5	TRBJ1-2	.	CASGFIPGYYGYTF	TGTGCTAGTGGTTTTATCCCTGGGTACTATGGCTACACCTTC
once	TRBV11-1	TRBJ2-7	.	CASSQQSTGPPYEQYF	TGTGCCAGCAGCCAGCAATCGACAGGACCTCCTTACGAGCAGTACTTC
.	TRBV7-2	TRBJ2-5	.	CASSLGLGETQYF	TGTGCCAGCAGCCTGGGGTTGGGGGAGACCCAGTACTTC
.	TRBV5-4	TRBJ1-5	TRBD1	CASSLGGQGAGTGQPQHF	TGTGCCAGCAGCTTGGGGGGACAGGGGGCAGGAACGGGTCAGCCCCAGCATTTT
.	TRBV28	TRBJ2-5	.	CASTVGGRSQETQYF	TGTGCCAGCACCGTAGGAGGGCGTTCCCAAGAGACCCAGTACTTC
.	TRBV25-1	TRBJ2-3	.	CASSGRFLGDTQYF	TGTGCCAGCAGTGGCCGATTCCTCGGCGATACGCAGTATTTT
.	TRBV15	TRBJ2-1	.	CATSRDLTAAYNEQFF	TGTGCCACCAGCAGAGATTTGACGGCAGCCTACAATGAGCAGTTCTTC
.	TRBV5-4	TRBJ2-5	.	CASSFLGVQETQYF	TGTGCCAGCAGCTTTCTGGGGGTTCAAGAGACCCAGTACTTC
.	TRBV25-1	TRBJ1-2	TRBD1	CASSSPGTGGGYTF	TGTGCCAGCTCCTCTCCCGGGACAGGGGGTGGCTACACCTTC
.	TRBV2	TRBJ2-2	.	CASSPMSRGYPGELFF	TGTGCCAGCAGCCCCATGAGCAGGGGATATCCCGGGGAGCTGTTTTTT
once	TRBV25-1	TRBJ1-2	TRBD1	CASSEVGTGGIYGYTF	TGTGCCAGCAGTGAAGTCGGGACAGGGGGCATCTATGGCTACACCTTC
.	TRBV5-1	TRBJ2-5	TRBD2	CASSLGTSGGALFQETQYF	TGCGCCAGCAGCCTAGGGACTAGCGGGGGGGCCCTGTTCCAAGAGACCCAGTACTTC
.	TRBV6-4	TRBJ1-1	.	CASSQRAGADFAEAFF	TGTGCCAGCAGTCAGAGGGCTGGGGCGGATTTCGCTGAAGCTTTCTTT
.	TRBV12-2	TRBJ1-1	.	CASRPPSGISFFF	TGTGCAAGTCGCCCACCATCGGGTATCTCCTTCTTCTTT
.	TRBV27	TRBJ2-7	TRBD1	CASSPTYPGTEGDYEQYF	TGTGCCAGCAGTCCTACCTATCCCGGGACAGAGGGGGATTACGAGCAGTACTTC
.	TRBV7-9	TRBJ2-7	.	CASSLAGLYEQYF	TGTGCCAGCAGCTTAGCGGGCCTCTACGAGCAGTACTTC
few	TRBV2	TRBJ2-1	TRBD2	CASRPRTSGGAENEQFF	TGTGCCAGCAGGCCCCGGACTAGCGGGGGAGCCGAGAATGAGCAGTTCTTC
.	TRBV4-1	TRBJ2-2	.	CASLHRAHPGTNTGELFF	TGCGCCAGCCTACACCGAGCACACCCAGGGACGAACACCGGGGAGCTGTTTTTT
.	TRBV2	TRBJ2-3	TRBD1	CASSEYGTGAADTQYF	TGTGCCAGCAGTGAATACGGGACAGGGGCTGCAGATACGCAGTATTTT
.	TRBV4-2	TRBJ2-1	.	CASSQDPGRGHNEQFF	TGTGCCAGCAGCCAAGATCCGGGGCGGGGACACAATGAGCAGTTCTTC
few	TRBV28	TRBJ1-5	.	CASRVAGDSNQPQHF	TGTGCCAGCAGAGTCGCAGGGGATAGCAATCAGCCCCAGCATTTT
few	TRBV5-4	TRBJ1-3	.	CASRDASSGNTIYF	TGTGCCAGCAGGGATGCCAGCTCTGGAAACACCATATATTTT
.	TRBV6-6	TRBJ1-6	.	CASSPIPGDNSPLHF	TGTGCCAGCAGTCCAATTCCCGGGGATAATTCACCCCTCCACTTT
.	TRBV19	TRBJ2-5	.	CASSIGYQETQYF	TGTGCCAGTAGTATAGGATACCAAGAGACCCAGTACTTC
.	TRBV15	TRBJ2-3	.	CATSWLQGRADTQYF	TGTGCCACCAGTTGGCTCCAGGGCCGCGCAGATACGCAGTATTTT
.	TRBV19	TRBJ2-2	TRBD2	CASSIEAGGVSDTGELFF	TGTGCCAGTAGTATAGAAGCGGGAGGCGTATCCGACACCGGGGAGCTGTTTTTT
.	TRBV15	TRBJ2-5	.	CATSKGSGLSRTQYF	TGTGCCACCAGCAAAGGGTCGGGACTCAGTCGGACCCAGTACTTC
.	TRBV6-6	TRBJ2-7	.	CASSYGTTTRTYEQYF	TGTGCCAGCAGTTACGGAACGACAACTCGAACCTACGAGCAGTACTTC